This T cell receptor beta chain was sequenced during a study of CD8 T cells in cerebrospinal fluid in Alzheimer's disease. Germline values: CDR1 DFQATT, CDR2 SNEGSKA (reference sequence). The length of the CDR3 is 15 residues. Study-wide points: EBV-specific clones showed no enrichment in Alzheimer's patients and were not the top expanded clones. EBV-specific TCRs in cerebrospinal fluid reportedly do not establish a causal EBV–Alzheimer's link.

Judged by frequency, this clonotype is medium-sized. Antigen: not known. CSF cells underwent 10X single-cell V(D)J and 5' gene-expression profiling. From the 10x single-cell sequencing reads, TCRdb lists one entry per CDR3 protein and no DNA. The table counts about 700 distinct CDR3 sequences; roughly a third lies in the top ten. The sequence came from a human donor with Alzheimer's disease. This sequence joins TRBV20-1 and TRBJ2-3; TCRdb returns TRBD2, unconfirmable since there is no DNA. The source material was cerebrospinal fluid. The CDR3 sequence is CSAPKAGEGTDTQYF.